The 16 T cell receptor beta chains below were found in one sample sequenced in a study of T-cell memory formation after mild COVID-19. TCRdb itself ran the 5' RACE reads through MiXCR, one entry per CDR3 protein. The sample consists of under 250,000 distinct CDR3 sequences, 15% of them appearing once. The sample comprised PBMCs or a T cell subset sorted from them (not recorded which). The receptors were sampled from an adult woman who had mild COVID-19 (a few samples of this study predate the infection). Cell type and time point are not known.

This clonotype was counted only a few times. This chain uses TRBV7-9 with TRBJ2-1; D is possibly TRBD1 (7 bases). There are 15 residues in the CDR3. V was cut by 2 bases and J by 9 bases, with 17 bases left in between. The germline gives CDR1 SEHNR, CDR2 FQNEAQ (reference sequence). In nucleotides, the CDR3 is TGTGCCAGCAGCTTAAACAGACAGGGAGGCACTGAGCAGTTCTTC. Its translation is CASSLNRQGGTEQFF.

This clonotype was observed a few times. The chain has TRBV6-1 and TRBJ2-7, with 7 positions matching TRBD2. There are 16 residues in the CDR3. Looked up from germline, CDR1 is MNHNS and CDR2 is SASEGT. Trimming removed 1 base from V and 0 bases from J; junction bases left unmatched: 6. The CDR3 coding sequence is TGTGCCAGCAGTGAAGGACCTAGCGGTGCCTCCTACGAGCAGTACTTC. This encodes CASSEGPSGASYEQYF.

The chain combines TRBV6-1 with TRBJ2-3, with D possibly TRBD2 on 6 matching bases. CDR1 and CDR2 (germline): MNHNS, SASEGT. V lost 6 bases, J lost 0 bases, and 13 bases lay in between. This CDR3 spans 15 amino acids. DNA of the CDR3: TGTGCCAGCAGAGGGTTTGGGGGGAGCACAGATACGCAGTATTTT. Translated: CASRGFGGSTDTQYF.

This clonotype is medium-sized by share. This rearrangement joins TRBV6-2 or TRBV6-3 to TRBJ2-4; 11 bases are a match to TRBD2. The junction had 16 bases not matched to a gene; V was cut back by 0 bases and J by 3 bases. Germline lookup yields CDR1 MNHEY and CDR2 SVGEGT. The CDR3 extends over 21 amino acids. The CDR3 protein is CASSYSPALAGEVRGKNIQYF. The CDR3 coding sequence is TGTGCCAGCAGTTACTCCCCCGCACTAGCGGGAGAGGTTCGAGGCAAAAACATTCAGTACTTC.

In its sample, this clonotype was seen a few times. Compared with germline, one end of the junction differs, possibly owing to a read error. The V and J genes are TRBV5-1 and TRBJ1-1; no reliable D call. The germline V gene encodes CDR1 SGHRS and CDR2 YFSETQ. CDR3 length equals 13 residues. CDR3 amino acids: CASRLGWNTEAFF. The CDR3 coding sequence is TGCGCCAGCAGATTGGGGTGGAACACTGAAGCTTTCTTT.

This clonotype was counted a few times. The chain is built from TRBV24-1 and TRBJ1-1, with D unresolved. The germline CDR1 and CDR2 sequences are KGHDR and SFDVKD. Between the trimmed V and J ends, which lost 2 bases and 1 base, there was a span of 13 bases. The CDR3 spans 16 residues. The CDR3 nucleotides are TGTGCCACCAGTGATTCCCTGTCGGAGGCGAACACTGAAGCTTTCTTT. Translating gives CATSDSLSEANTEAFF.

A few counts support this clonotype. The J gene is TRBJ2-1, the V gene TRBV7-2; the match to TRBD2 covers 12 bases. The CDR3 has 18 amino acids. Germline CDR1 is SGHTA and CDR2 is FQGNSA. The trim removed 3 bases at V and 0 bases at J, leaving 6 bases unmatched. Written as DNA, the CDR3 is TGTGCCAGCAGCTTGCAGACTAGCGGGGGCAGCTCCTACAATGAGCAGTTCTTC. It is translated as CASSLQTSGGSSYNEQFF.

This clonotype has a handful of counts. The gene calls are TRBV5-1 and TRBJ2-2; TRBD2 matches 13 bases. V was pared by 3 bases and J by 7 bases, with 6 bases of the junction left unmatched. This CDR3 has 16 residues. The germline gives CDR1 SGHRS, CDR2 YFSETQ. CDR3 residues: CASSSGLAGAGGELFF. In nucleotides, the CDR3 is TGCGCCAGCAGCTCCGGACTAGCGGGAGCCGGCGGGGAGCTGTTTTTT.

This clonotype turned up a few times. For the CDR3, the DNA is TGCAGTGCTATACTAGCGGGAGTGTCCTACGAGCAGTACTTC. As protein: CSAILAGVSYEQYF. The chain recombines TRBV20-1 with TRBJ2-7; 11 bases map to TRBD2. CDR1 and CDR2 (germline): DFQATT, SNEGSKA (reference sequence). The ends lost 4 bases at V and 1 base at J; junction bases unmatched: 3. The CDR3 is 14 amino acids.

The V call is TRBV20-1, the J call TRBJ1-1; the match to TRBD1 covers 7 bases. V gave up 0 bases and J gave up 0 bases; unmatched junction bases: 1. CDR1 and CDR2 from the germline V gene are DFQATT and SNEGSKA (reference sequence). This CDR3 comprises 14 residues. CDR3 amino acids: CSAREGGLNTEAFF. CDR3 DNA sequence: TGCAGTGCTAGAGAAGGGGGCCTGAACACTGAAGCTTTCTTT.

This clonotype appeared a few times. The rearrangement links TRBV5-6 to TRBJ1-1; D is ambiguous. There are 12 residues in the CDR3. Germline CDR1 SGHDT, CDR2 YYEEEE. Deletions cut 0 bases from V and 11 bases from J, with 11 bases between. The CDR3 spells CASSLARLEAFF. CDR3 in DNA: TGTGCCAGCAGCTTGGCTCGGCTTGAGGCTTTCTTT.

The chain has TRBV28 and TRBJ1-1; 8 bases line up with TRBD1. Looked up from germline, CDR1 is MDHEN and CDR2 is SYDVKM. V lost 3 bases and J lost 11; bases outside the gene matches: 5. The CDR3 is 12 amino acids. As DNA, the CDR3 is TGTGCCAGCAGTTTTTTAGGACAGGGTGCTTTCTTT. It is translated as CASSFLGQGAFF.

CDR3 sequence: CASSPLSGSTEAFF. CDR3 coding DNA: TGTGCCAGCTCCCCCCTTTCGGGGAGCACTGAAGCTTTCTTT. V usage is TRBV18 and J usage is TRBJ1-1; no reliable D call. The CDR3 extends over 14 amino acids. CDR1 is KGHSH and CDR2 is LQKENI in the germline V gene. Trimming cost V 6 bases and J 4 bases, with 15 bases left between them.

V gene TRBV11-3 combines with J gene TRBJ2-2, with 8 bases that match TRBD1. Per germline, CDR1 SGHNT and CDR2 YENEEA. The CDR3 covers 16 residues. V lost 4 bases to trimming and J lost 0 bases; unmatched junction nucleotides: 4. CDR3 in DNA: TGTGCCAGCAGCTCGCGGGACAGGACGAACACCGGGGAGCTGTTTTTT. Encoded protein: CASSSRDRTNTGELFF.

The chain joins TRBV25-1 to TRBJ2-7; tentative D call: TRBD2 (6 bases). V was cut by 6 bases and J by 0 bases, with 12 bases left in between. Germline assignment: CDR1 MGHDK and CDR2 SYGVNS. The CDR3 runs 14 residues. CDR3 in DNA: TGTGCCAGCAGCGGGACTTTCAGCTCCTACGAGCAGTACTTC. Protein sequence: CASSGTFSSYEQYF.

The sample holds many counts of this clonotype. The chain has TRBV20-1 and TRBJ2-7; D is unresolved. This CDR3 has 13 amino acids. Trimming took off 5 bases at V and 2 bases at J, with 13 bases between the two ends. Germline V gene lookup returns CDR1 DFQATT and CDR2 SNEGSKA (reference sequence). The CDR3 coding sequence is TGCAGTGCTCAGCCCCACTGGGCCTACGAGCAGTACTTC. This translates into CSAQPHWAYEQYF.